Following are 21 T cell receptor beta chains from one sample sequenced in a study of shared clonotypes between healthy human individuals. Data came from immunoSEQ multiplex PCR; TCRdb stores just in-frame clones and leaves some out. The sample has under 2,500,000 clones, approximately 96% seen once. The sequencing sample was made of naive CD4+ T cells sorted from blood. Subset in this sample: CD45RA+ positively selected. All receptors derive from a man in his late teens or twenties in good health.

This clone was picked up one time. V and J are TRBV6-5 and TRBJ2-3, with TRBD2 identical over 8 bases. Germline loops: CDR1 MNHEY, CDR2 SVGAGI. The length of the CDR3 is 15 residues. V shed 6 bases, J shed 4 bases, and the junction held 9 bases outside the gene matches. The CDR3 is CASRLTAAGADTQYF. CDR3 in DNA: TGTGCCAGCAGGCTAACGGCAGCGGGAGCAGATACGCAGTATTTT.

The chain is built from TRBV15 and TRBJ2-3, with TRBD2 matching 10 bases. The germline V gene encodes CDR1 LNHNV and CDR2 YYDKDF (reference sequence). This CDR3 comprises 14 residues. J was trimmed by 5 bases and V by 8 bases; bases with no gene match: 7. The DNA for the CDR3 is TGTGCCACCTCGAAGCGGGGGGGCCGAGATACGCAGTATTTT. As protein: CATSKRGGRDTQYF.

V is TRBV27 and J is TRBJ1-2; possible D gene TRBD1, 5 bases. The V end lost 2 bases, the J end lost 4 bases, and 11 bases lay between the germline ends. Germline values: CDR1 MNHEY, CDR2 SMNVEV (reference sequence). The CDR3 has 14 residues. CDR3 in amino acids: CASSLRGGGYGYTF. The CDR3 nucleotides are TGTGCCAGCAGTTTACGCGGGGGTGGCTATGGCTACACCTTC.

CDR3 bases: TGCGCCAGCAGCTTGGCCCCGGTCACTAGCACAGATACGCAGTATTTT. Translated: CASSLAPVTSTDTQYF. The rearrangement links TRBV5-1 to TRBJ2-3, with no clear D. Germline V CDR1 and CDR2: SGHRS, YFSETQ. This CDR3 region has 16 residues. The V gene lost 0 bases and the J gene lost 0 bases, with 11 bases spanning the gap.

The rearrangement joins TRBV28 to TRBJ1-4, with D perhaps matching TRBD1 (5 bases). This CDR3 is 14 amino acids long. Germline CDR1 reads MDHEN; CDR2 reads SYDVKM. Trimming shortened V by 4 bases and J by 8 bases, and 14 bases separated the two germline ends. The CDR3 region has the DNA TGTGCCAGCAGTTCCGACAGTTTAGGCGAAAAACTGTTTTTT. Translation gives CASSSDSLGEKLFF.

The rearrangement links TRBV7-6 to TRBJ2-7, with a possible D match to TRBD1 (5 bases). Trimming cost V 4 bases and J 4 bases, with 20 bases left between them. CDR1 SGHVS and CDR2 FNYEAQ come from the germline V gene. This CDR3 contains 16 residues. The CDR3 reads CASSSSSRTSSYEQYF. The CDR3 DNA reads as TGTGCCAGCAGCTCTAGTTCCAGGACAAGCTCGTACGAGCAGTACTTC.

This clone was counted a single time. The chain has TRBV6-6 and TRBJ1-2; D is perhaps TRBD1 (6 bases). From germline, CDR1 is MNHNY and CDR2 SVGAGI (reference sequence). The V gene lost 4 bases and the J gene lost 0 bases, with 15 bases spanning the gap. This CDR3 contains 16 residues. The CDR3 reads CASSSPTGLTNYGYTF. CDR3 DNA sequence: TGTGCCAGCAGTTCTCCAACAGGGCTGACTAACTATGGCTACACCTTC.

There are a few counts of this clone. This chain connects TRBV7-9 to TRBJ1-1, with D perhaps TRBD1 (5 bases). The V gene's germline CDR1 is SEHNR and CDR2 FQNEAQ (reference sequence). The V end lost 3 bases, the J end lost 0 bases, and 8 bases lay between the germline ends. The CDR3 loop spans 14 amino acids. The CDR3 spells CASSFGHLNTEAFF. Here the CDR3 DNA reads TGTGCCAGCAGCTTCGGACACCTGAACACTGAAGCTTTCTTT.

The chain combines TRBV29-1 with TRBJ1-5; possible D gene TRBD1, 6 bases. Per the germline V gene, CDR1 is SQVTM and CDR2 is ANQGSEA. Trimming took off 6 bases at V and 6 bases at J, with 15 bases between the two ends. The CDR3 covers 13 residues. CDR3 sequence reads: CSVERGAGQPQHF. CDR3 in DNA: TGCAGCGTAGAGAGGGGGGCGGGTCAGCCCCAGCATTTT. The variable domain in full, completed from reference TRBV29-1 and TRBJ1-5, reads SAVISQKPSRDICQRGTSLTIQCQVDSQVTMMFWYRQQPGQSLTLIATANQGSEATYESGFVIDKFPISRPNLTFSTLTVSNMSPEDSSIYLCSVERGAGQPQHFGDGTRLSIL.

Comment on this clone: Other DNA sequences of this sample code for an identical CDR3. The chain links TRBV5-4 to TRBJ1-3; D ambiguous. Trimming cost V 2 bases and J 0 bases, with 6 bases left between them. CDR3 length equals 14 residues. Germline V gene data show CDR1 as SGHNT and CDR2 as YYREEE (reference sequence). CDR3 in amino acids: CASSLGISGNTIYF. The CDR3 DNA sequence: TGTGCCAGCAGCTTAGGTATCTCTGGAAACACCATATATTTT.

The chain's CDR3 is CASSSGPQGYEQYF. The CDR3 region has the DNA TGTGCCAGCAGCTCCGGCCCCCAGGGCTACGAGCAGTACTTC. The rearrangement joins TRBV7-2 to TRBJ2-7, with D perhaps matching TRBD1 (5 bases). Germline V gene lookup returns CDR1 SGHTA and CDR2 FQGNSA. This CDR3 is 14 amino acids long. V was pared by 4 bases and J by 3 bases, with 13 bases between.

This chain links TRBV7-6 with TRBJ2-7; 11 bases fit TRBD2. CDR3 length: 15 residues. Germline V CDR1 and CDR2: SGHVS, FNYEAQ. V dropped 5 bases and J dropped 3; count of bases not matched to a gene: 6. The CDR3 sequence is CASSLGTSGNYEQYF. Here the CDR3 DNA reads TGTGCCAGCAGCCTAGGGACTAGCGGAAACTACGAGCAGTACTTC.

In regard to this clone: Different DNA sequences within this sample yield the same CDR3. This chain uses TRBV5-1 with TRBJ2-5, with D possibly matching TRBD2 (6 bases). V gave up 1 base and J gave up 0 bases, with 7 bases separating them. The CDR3 length is 14 residues. CDR1 and CDR2 from the germline V gene are SGHRS and YFSETQ. The CDR3 DNA reads TGCGCCAGCAGCTTGTCGGGAGACCAAGAGACCCAGTACTTC. Its translation is CASSLSGDQETQYF.

This clone has just one count. V gene TRBV7-6 combines with J gene TRBJ2-7; 10 nucleotides line up with TRBD2. Germline CDR1 is SGHVS and CDR2 is FNYEAQ. CDR3 length equals 14 residues. V shed 2 bases, J shed 6 bases, and the junction held 4 bases outside the gene matches. The CDR3 spells CASSLLAGESEQYF. The CDR3 nucleotides are TGTGCCAGCAGCTTACTAGCGGGGGAGAGCGAGCAGTACTTC.

The gene calls are TRBV5-4 and TRBJ1-2, with D unclear. Per the germline V gene, CDR1 is SGHNT and CDR2 is YYREEE (reference sequence). The CDR3 totals 14 residues. Between the trimmed V and J ends, which lost 4 bases and 1 base, there was a span of 11 bases. CDR3 coding DNA: TGTGCCAGCAGCCGGACGGGAAATAACTATGGCTACACCTTC. This sequence encodes CASSRTGNNYGYTF. Full variable domain (missing parts from reference TRBV5-4 and TRBJ1-2): ETGVTQSPTHLIKTRGQQVTLRCSSQSGHNTVSWYQQALGQGPQFIFQYYREEENGRGNFPPRFSGLQFPNYSSELNVNALELDDSALYLCASSRTGNNYGYTFGSGTRLTVV.

The chain is built from TRBV9 and TRBJ2-4; the match to TRBD1 covers 7 bases. Germline lookup yields CDR1 SGDLS and CDR2 YYNGEE. The CDR3 has 14 amino acids. V shed 0 bases and J 9 bases; nucleotides not matched to a gene: 6. CDR3 sequence reads: CASSVGQGASIQYF. CDR3 coding DNA: TGTGCCAGCAGCGTAGGACAGGGCGCCAGCATTCAGTACTTC.

The chain recombines TRBV5-1 with TRBJ2-1; TRBD1 aligns across 9 bases. The V and J ends lost 0 bases and 7 bases, in that order; junction bases with no gene match: 5. CDR3 length: 15 amino acids. Germline-derived CDR1 and CDR2 are SGHRS and YFSETQ. The CDR3 DNA reads TGCGCCAGCAGCTTGGGTGGACAGGGGACTAATGAGCAGTTCTTC. Protein product: CASSLGGQGTNEQFF.

V gene TRBV30 combines with J gene TRBJ1-6; D remains unclear. The CDR3 has 13 amino acids. Germline V gene lookup returns CDR1 GTSNPN and CDR2 SVGIG (reference sequence). Trimming stripped 5 bases from V and 0 bases from J, with 5 bases between. CDR3 sequence (DNA): TGTGCCTGGGGAGGCTCCTATAATTCACCCCTCCACTTT. It encodes CAWGGSYNSPLHF.

The rearrangement links TRBV7-9 to TRBJ2-1; tentative D call: TRBD1 (5 bases). The CDR3 contains 17 residues. Germline loops: CDR1 SEHNR, CDR2 FQNEAQ (reference sequence). Trimming pared 1 base from V and 0 bases from J, leaving 13 bases between. The CDR3 DNA reads TGTGCCAGCAGCTTAGGTGGGGCCCCGAGCTCCTACAATGAGCAGTTCTTC. This codes for CASSLGGAPSSYNEQFF.

The CDR3 sequence: CATQLGDFPSYSNQPQHF. The CDR3 nucleotides are TGTGCCACCCAGCTGGGGGACTTCCCCTCTTATAGCAATCAGCCCCAGCATTTT. The chain employs TRBV19 and TRBJ1-5; D might be TRBD1 (5 bases). V shed 10 bases and J shed 0 bases, with 25 bases lying between them. The CDR3 runs to 18 residues. Germline CDR1 and CDR2: LNHDA and SQIVND (reference sequence).

Only one count was recorded for this clone. The chain carries TRBV28 and TRBJ1-4, with a weak D call TRBD1 (6 bases). The CDR3 has 15 residues. CDR1 is MDHEN, CDR2 SYDVKM, per germline. Deletions cut 4 bases from V and 5 bases from J, with 14 bases between. The CDR3 region has the DNA TGTGCCAGCAGTTCAGCTACAGGGCCAAATGAAAAACTGTTTTTT. This encodes CASSSATGPNEKLFF.